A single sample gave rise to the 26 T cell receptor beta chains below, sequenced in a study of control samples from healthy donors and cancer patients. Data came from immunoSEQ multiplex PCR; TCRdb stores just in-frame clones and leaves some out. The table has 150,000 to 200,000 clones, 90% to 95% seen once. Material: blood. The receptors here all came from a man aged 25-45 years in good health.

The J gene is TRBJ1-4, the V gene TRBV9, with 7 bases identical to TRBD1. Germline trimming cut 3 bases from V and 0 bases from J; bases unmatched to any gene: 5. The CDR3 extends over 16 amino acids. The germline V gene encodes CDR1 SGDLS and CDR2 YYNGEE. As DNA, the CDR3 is TGTGCCAGCAGCGGGGGACAGCTCGCAACTAATGAAAAACTGTTTTTT. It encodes CASSGGQLATNEKLFF.

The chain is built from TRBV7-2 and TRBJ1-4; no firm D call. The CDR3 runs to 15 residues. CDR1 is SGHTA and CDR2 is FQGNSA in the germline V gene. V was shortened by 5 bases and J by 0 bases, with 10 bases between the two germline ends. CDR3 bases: TGTGCCAGCAGCCGTAACAGTGCAACTAATGAAAAACTGTTTTTT. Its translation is CASSRNSATNEKLFF.

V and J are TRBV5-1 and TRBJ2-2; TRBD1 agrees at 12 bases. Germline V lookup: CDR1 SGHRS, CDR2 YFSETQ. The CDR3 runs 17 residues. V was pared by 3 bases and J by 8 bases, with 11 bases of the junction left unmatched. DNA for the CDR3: TGCGCCAGCAGCTCAAGAACGGGACAGGGGGCGCCAGGGGAGCTGTTTTTT. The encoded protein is CASSSRTGQGAPGELFF.

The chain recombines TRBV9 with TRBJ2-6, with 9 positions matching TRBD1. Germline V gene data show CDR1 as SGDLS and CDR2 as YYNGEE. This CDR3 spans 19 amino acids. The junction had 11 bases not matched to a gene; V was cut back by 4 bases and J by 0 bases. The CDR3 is CASSTRRDRVNSGANVLTF. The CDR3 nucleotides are TGTGCCAGCAGCACTCGTAGGGACAGGGTGAACTCTGGGGCCAACGTCCTGACTTTC.

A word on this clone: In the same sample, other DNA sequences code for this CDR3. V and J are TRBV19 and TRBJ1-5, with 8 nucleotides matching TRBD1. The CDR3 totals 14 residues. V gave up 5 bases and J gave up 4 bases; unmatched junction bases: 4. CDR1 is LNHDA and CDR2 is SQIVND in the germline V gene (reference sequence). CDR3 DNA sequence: TGTGCCAGTAGTTTAACAGGGGGAAATCAGCCCCAGCATTTT. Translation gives CASSLTGGNQPQHF.

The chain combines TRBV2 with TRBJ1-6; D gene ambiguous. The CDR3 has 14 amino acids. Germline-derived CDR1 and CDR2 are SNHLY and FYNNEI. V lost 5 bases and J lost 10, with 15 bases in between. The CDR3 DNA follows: TGTGCCAGCAGTTGGACGGGGAGCAACTCACCCCTCCACTTT. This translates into CASSWTGSNSPLHF.

The CDR3 DNA reads TGTGCCAGCAGTACTAGCGGGAGGGCGGATGAGCAGTTCTTC. This translates into CASSTSGRADEQFF. This chain joins TRBV2 and TRBJ2-1, with 13 positions matching TRBD2. The CDR3 runs 14 residues. Germline V gene data show CDR1 as SNHLY and CDR2 as FYNNEI. Trimming at V came to 5 bases and at J to 8 bases, leaving 3 bases not matched to a gene.

The chain's CDR3 is CASSLISPTGSYGYTF. Written as DNA, the CDR3 is TGTGCCAGCAGTCTCATCTCACCGACAGGATCCTATGGCTACACCTTC. The V call is TRBV27, the J call TRBJ1-2; tentatively, D is TRBD1 (6 bases). CDR1 and CDR2 from the germline V gene are MNHEY and SMNVEV (reference sequence). Trimming stripped 5 bases from V and 4 bases from J, with 20 bases between. The CDR3 spans 16 residues.

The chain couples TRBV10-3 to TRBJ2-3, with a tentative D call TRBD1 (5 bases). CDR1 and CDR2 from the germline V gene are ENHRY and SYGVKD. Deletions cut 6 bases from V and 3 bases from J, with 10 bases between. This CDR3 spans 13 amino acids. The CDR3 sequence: CAIRAGRTDTQYF. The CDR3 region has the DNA TGTGCCATCAGGGCAGGGCGAACAGATACGCAGTATTTT.

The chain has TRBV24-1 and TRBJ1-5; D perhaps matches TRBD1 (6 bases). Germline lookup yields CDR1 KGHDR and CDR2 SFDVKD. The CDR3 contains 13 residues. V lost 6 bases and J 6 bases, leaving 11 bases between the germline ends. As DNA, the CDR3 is TGTGCCACCAGTTCTCAGGGGTTTCAGCCCCAGCATTTT. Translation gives CATSSQGFQPQHF.

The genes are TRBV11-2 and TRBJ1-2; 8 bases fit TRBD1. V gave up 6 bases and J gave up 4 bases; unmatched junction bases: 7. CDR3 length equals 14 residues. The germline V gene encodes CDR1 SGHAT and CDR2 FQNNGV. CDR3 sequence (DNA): TGTGCCAGCAGGTTAACAGGGGGGAGCTATGGCTACACCTTC. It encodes CASRLTGGSYGYTF.

The CDR3 region has the DNA TGTGCCAGCAGTTATTCCCCGACAGAGTCTAACTATGGCTACACCTTC. This codes for CASSYSPTESNYGYTF. This chain joins TRBV6-2 or TRBV6-3 and TRBJ1-2; D perhaps matches TRBD1 (5 bases). V lost 3 bases to trimming and J lost 0 bases, with 14 bases between them. The CDR3 runs 16 residues. The V gene's germline CDR1 is MNHEY and CDR2 SVGEGT.

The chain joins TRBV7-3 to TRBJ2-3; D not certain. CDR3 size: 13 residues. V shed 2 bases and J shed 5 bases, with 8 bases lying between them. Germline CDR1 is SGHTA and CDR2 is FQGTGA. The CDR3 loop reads CASSLEKLDTQYF. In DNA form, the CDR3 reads TGTGCCAGCAGCTTAGAAAAACTAGATACGCAGTATTTT.

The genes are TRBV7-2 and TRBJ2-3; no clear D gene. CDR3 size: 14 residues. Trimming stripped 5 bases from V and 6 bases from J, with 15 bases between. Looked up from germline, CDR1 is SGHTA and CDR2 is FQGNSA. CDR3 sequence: CASSLGLGWDTQYF. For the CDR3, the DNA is TGTGCCAGCAGCCTCGGGTTGGGATGGGATACGCAGTATTTT.

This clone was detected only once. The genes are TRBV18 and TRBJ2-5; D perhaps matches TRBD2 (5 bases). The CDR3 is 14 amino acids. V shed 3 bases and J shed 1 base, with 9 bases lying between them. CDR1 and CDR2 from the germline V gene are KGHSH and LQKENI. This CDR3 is CASSPKSGQETQYF. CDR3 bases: TGTGCCAGCTCACCTAAAAGCGGCCAAGAGACCCAGTACTTC.

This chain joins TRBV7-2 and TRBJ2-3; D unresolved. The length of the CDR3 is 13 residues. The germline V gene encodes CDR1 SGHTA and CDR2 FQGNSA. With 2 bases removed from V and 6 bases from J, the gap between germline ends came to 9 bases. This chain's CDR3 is CASSLREGDTQYF. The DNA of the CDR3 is TGTGCCAGCAGCTTAAGAGAAGGGGATACGCAGTATTTT.

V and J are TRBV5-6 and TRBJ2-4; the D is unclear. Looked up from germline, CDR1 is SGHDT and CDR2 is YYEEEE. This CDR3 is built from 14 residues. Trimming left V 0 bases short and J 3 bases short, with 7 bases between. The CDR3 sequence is CASSLAAGKNIQYF. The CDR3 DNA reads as TGTGCCAGCAGCTTGGCTGCAGGCAAAAACATTCAGTACTTC.

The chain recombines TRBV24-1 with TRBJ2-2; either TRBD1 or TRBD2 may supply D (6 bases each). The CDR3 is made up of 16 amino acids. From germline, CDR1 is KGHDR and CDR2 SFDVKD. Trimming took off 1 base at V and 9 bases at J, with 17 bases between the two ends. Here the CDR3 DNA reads TGTGCCACCAGTGATTTCGGCAGGGGAGGCCCCAGGGAGCTGTTTTTT. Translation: CATSDFGRGGPRELFF.

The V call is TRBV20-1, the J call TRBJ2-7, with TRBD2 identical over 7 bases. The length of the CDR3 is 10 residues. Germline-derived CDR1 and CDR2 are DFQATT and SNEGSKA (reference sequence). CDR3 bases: TGCAGCCCCGCGGGGGACGAGCAGTACTTC. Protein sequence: CSPAGDEQYF.

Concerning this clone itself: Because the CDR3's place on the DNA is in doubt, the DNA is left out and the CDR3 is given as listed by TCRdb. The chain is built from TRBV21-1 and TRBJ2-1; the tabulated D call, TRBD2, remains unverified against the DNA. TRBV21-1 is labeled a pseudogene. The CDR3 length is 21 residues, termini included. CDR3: CASSKDQRDSGPIYCCNEQFF.

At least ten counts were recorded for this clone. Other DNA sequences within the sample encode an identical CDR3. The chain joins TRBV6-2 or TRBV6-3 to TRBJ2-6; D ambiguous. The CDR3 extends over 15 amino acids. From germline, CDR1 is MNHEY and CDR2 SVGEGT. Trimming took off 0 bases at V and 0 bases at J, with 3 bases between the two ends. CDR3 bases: TGTGCCAGCAGTTACTCCAGCTCTGGGGCCAACGTCCTGACTTTC. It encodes CASSYSSSGANVLTF.

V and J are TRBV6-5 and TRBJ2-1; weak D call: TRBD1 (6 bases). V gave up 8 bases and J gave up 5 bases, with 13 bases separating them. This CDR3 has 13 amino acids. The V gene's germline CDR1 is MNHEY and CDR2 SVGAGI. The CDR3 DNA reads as TGTGCCAGCTCGAGGGCAGGGGACAATGAGCAGTTCTTC. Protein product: CASSRAGDNEQFF.

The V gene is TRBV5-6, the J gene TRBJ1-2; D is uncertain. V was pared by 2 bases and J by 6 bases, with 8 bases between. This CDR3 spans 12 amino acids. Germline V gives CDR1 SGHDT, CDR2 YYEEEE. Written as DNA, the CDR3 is TGTGCCAGCAGCTTACAAAGGGATGGCTACACCTTC. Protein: CASSLQRDGYTF.

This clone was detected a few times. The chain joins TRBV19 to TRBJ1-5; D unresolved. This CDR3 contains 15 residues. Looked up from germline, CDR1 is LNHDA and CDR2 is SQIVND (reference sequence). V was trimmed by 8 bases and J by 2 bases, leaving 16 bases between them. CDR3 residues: CASQRTSLGNQPQHF. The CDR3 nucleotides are TGTGCCAGTCAACGGACCTCTTTGGGCAATCAGCCCCAGCATTTT. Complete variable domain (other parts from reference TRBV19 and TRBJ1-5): DGGITQSPKYLFRKEGQNVTLSCEQNLNHDAMYWYRQDPGQGLRLIYYSQIVNDFQKGDIAEGYSVSREKKESFPLTVTSAQKNPTAFYLCASQRTSLGNQPQHFGDGTRLSIL.

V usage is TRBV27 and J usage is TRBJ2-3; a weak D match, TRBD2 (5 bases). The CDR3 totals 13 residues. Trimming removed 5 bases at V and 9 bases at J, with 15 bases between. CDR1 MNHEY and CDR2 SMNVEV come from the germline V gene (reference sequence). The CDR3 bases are TGTGCCAGCAGTCCCGGAGGAGCGGCGACGCAGTATTTT. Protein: CASSPGGAATQYF.

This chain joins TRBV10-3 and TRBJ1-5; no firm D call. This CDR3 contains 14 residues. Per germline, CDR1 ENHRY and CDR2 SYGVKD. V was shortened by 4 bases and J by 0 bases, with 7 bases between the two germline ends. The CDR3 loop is CAISVDHSNQPQHF. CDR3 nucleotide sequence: TGTGCCATCAGTGTAGACCATAGCAATCAGCCCCAGCATTTT.